These T cell receptor beta chains were read from a single sample in a study of patients and donors after allogeneic stem cell transplantation. TCRdb used MiXCR to reprocess the RT-PCR reads, holding one entry per CDR3 protein. Among approximately 160,000 distinct CDR3 sequences listed, around 30% were seen once. Sequenced: blood, either unsorted or a sorted T cell fraction (not recorded which). Every receptor here comes from a human donor who was either an allogeneic HSCT recipient or a stem cell or donor lymphocyte infusion donor (not recorded which). It is not recorded whose cells these are; they may come from a transplant donor. The conserved cysteine and the conserved F or W are not part of the CDR3 here. Each record gives: J gene, V gene, CDR3 protein.

TRBJ2-7,TRBV29-1,SVDTGSHPYEQY
TRBJ1-2,TRBV6-5,ASSYGDAGQLYGYT
TRBJ2-7,TRBV6-6,ASSGTSGSYEQY
TRBJ2-1,TRBV12-3/TRBV12-4,ASSFPSGSLGEQF
TRBJ1-4,TRBV5-1,ASRKGPSATNEKLF
TRBJ1-2,TRBV11-2,ASSSLGGVYGYT
TRBJ2-1,TRBV20-1,SANGGSSYNEQF
TRBJ2-5,TRBV5-6,ASSFRIERQETQY
TRBJ2-5,TRBV7-9,ASSLTTGLQTQY
TRBJ1-5,TRBV10-3,AISDAGQPNQPQH
TRBJ1-2,TRBV4-3,ASSQHGGPYGYT
TRBJ2-5,TRBV12-3/TRBV12-4,ASTRGQGAETQY
TRBJ2-7,TRBV7-9,ASSLGPGSTATYEQY
TRBJ2-7,TRBV5-1,ASSPGQGWGLVYEQY
TRBJ2-1,TRBV14,ASSQVLGLAGGREQF